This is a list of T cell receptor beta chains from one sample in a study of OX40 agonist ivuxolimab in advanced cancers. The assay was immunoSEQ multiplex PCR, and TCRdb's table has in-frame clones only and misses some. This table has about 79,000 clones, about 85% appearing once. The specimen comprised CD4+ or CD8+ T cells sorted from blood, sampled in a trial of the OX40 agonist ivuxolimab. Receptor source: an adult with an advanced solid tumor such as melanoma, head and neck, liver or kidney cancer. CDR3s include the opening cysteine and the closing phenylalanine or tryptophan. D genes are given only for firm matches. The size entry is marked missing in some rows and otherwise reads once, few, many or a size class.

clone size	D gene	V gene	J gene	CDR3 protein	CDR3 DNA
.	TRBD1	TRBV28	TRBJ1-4	CASSLLGQGSGVIEKLFF	TGTGCCAGCAGTTTACTCGGACAGGGGAGTGGGGTTATTGAAAAACTGTTTTTT
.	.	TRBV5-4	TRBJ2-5	CASSVPPVETQYF	TGTGCCAGCAGCGTCCCTCCAGTAGAGACCCAGTACTTC
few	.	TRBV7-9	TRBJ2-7	CASSLAAGDEQYF	TGTGCCAGCAGCTTAGCTGCAGGGGACGAGCAGTACTTC
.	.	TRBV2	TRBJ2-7	CASSETLAVTYEQYF	TGTGCCAGCAGTGAAACACTAGCTGTTACCTACGAGCAGTACTTC
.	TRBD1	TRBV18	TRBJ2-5	CASSPDRVGQTQYF	TGTGCCAGCTCTCCGGACAGGGTTGGCCAGACCCAGTACTTC
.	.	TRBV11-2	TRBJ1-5	CASSLGGRNQPQHF	TGTGCCAGCAGCTTAGGTGGAAGGAATCAGCCCCAGCATTTT
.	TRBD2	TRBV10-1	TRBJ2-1	CASSSTSGTYNEQFF	TGCGCCAGCAGTTCGACTAGCGGGACCTACAATGAGCAGTTCTTC
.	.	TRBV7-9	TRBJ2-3	CASSLGSTDTQYF	TGTGCCAGCAGCTTAGGAAGCACAGATACGCAGTATTTT
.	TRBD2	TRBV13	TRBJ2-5	CASSTRLAGVQETQYF	TGTGCCAGCAGCACCCGACTAGCGGGGGTACAAGAGACCCAGTACTTC
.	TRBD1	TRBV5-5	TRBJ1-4	CASSTGGTDFNEKLFF	TGTGCCAGCAGCACGGGCGGGACAGACTTTAATGAAAAACTGTTTTTT
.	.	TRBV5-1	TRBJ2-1	CASMHGYNEQFF	TGCGCCAGCATGCACGGTTACAATGAGCAGTTCTTC
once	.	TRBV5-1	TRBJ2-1	CASSLTHNEQFF	TGCGCCAGCAGCTTGACCCACAATGAGCAGTTCTTC
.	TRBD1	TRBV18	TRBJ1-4	CASSPTGTGTEKLFF	TGTGCCAGCTCACCCACCGGGACAGGGACTGAAAAACTGTTTTTT
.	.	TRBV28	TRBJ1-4	CASSLGGQFEKLFF	TGTGCCAGCAGTTTAGGCGGGCAGTTCGAAAAACTGTTTTTT
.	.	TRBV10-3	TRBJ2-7	CAISESSEQYF	TGTGCCATCAGTGAGTCGAGCGAGCAGTACTTC
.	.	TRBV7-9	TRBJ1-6	CASSLEGSPLHF	TGTGCCAGCAGCTTAGAGGGTTCACCCCTCCACTTT
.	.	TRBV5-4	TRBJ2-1	CASSLFQGDAEQFF	TGTGCCAGCAGCTTGTTTCAAGGTGATGCTGAGCAGTTCTTC
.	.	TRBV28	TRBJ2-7	CASSLGLTYEQYF	TGTGCCAGCAGTCTAGGCCTCACCTACGAGCAGTACTTC
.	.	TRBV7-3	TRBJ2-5	CASRIEETQYF	TGTGCCAGCAGGATCGAAGAGACCCAGTACTTC
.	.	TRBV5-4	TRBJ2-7	CASSLFNYVEQYF	TGTGCCAGCAGCTTGTTCAACTACGTCGAGCAGTACTTC
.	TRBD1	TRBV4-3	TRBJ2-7	CASSQDLSDRYYEQYF	TGCGCCAGCAGCCAAGATCTATCGGACAGGTACTACGAGCAGTACTTC
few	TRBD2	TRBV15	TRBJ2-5	CATSFGGLAGGRETQYF	TGTGCCACCAGCTTCGGGGGACTAGCGGGAGGAAGAGAGACCCAGTACTTC
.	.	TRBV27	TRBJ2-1	CASSYTGNYNEQFF	TGTGCCAGCAGTTACACAGGAAACTACAATGAGCAGTTCTTC
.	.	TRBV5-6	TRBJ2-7	CASSRDTGTYEQYF	TGTGCCAGCAGTCGGGATACGGGGACCTACGAGCAGTACTTC
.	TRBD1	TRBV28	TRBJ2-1	CASSSGGQAYNEQFF	TGTGCCAGCAGTTCAGGGGGTCAGGCCTACAATGAGCAGTTCTTC
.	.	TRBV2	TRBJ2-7	CASSDRASYEQYF	TGTGCCAGCAGTGACAGGGCGTCCTACGAGCAGTACTTC
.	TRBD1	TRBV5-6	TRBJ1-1	CASSLGAGTVNTEAFF	TGTGCCAGCAGCTTGGGGGCCGGGACAGTGAACACTGAAGCTTTCTTT
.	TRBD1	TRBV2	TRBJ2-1	CASSEPGQGDTEQFF	TGTGCCAGCAGTGAACCGGGACAGGGCGACACTGAGCAGTTCTTC